This T cell receptor (beta chain) originates from a study of shared clonotypes between healthy human individuals. Study-wide context: CD4 naive cells filled three plates per donor, CD4 memory three, CD8 naive two and CD8 memory one. The study, taken as a whole, reports: Several donors showed sharing of approximately 5% of naive CD4 clonotypes. It was the few donors that limited the genetic and exposure-history diversity represented. Generation of non-shared clonotypes was less probable than generation of clonotypes shared by all four donors.

Concerning this clone: No antigen is known for it.

Generated by immunoSEQ multiplex PCR, the TCRdb table keeps only in-frame clones and is missing some. This table holds over a million clones, approximately 98.5% found once. Germline V gives CDR1 SEHNR, CDR2 FQNEAQ (reference sequence). CDR3 length equals 13 residues. V was pared by 10 bases and J by 0 bases, with 3 bases of the junction left unmatched. The chain couples TRBV7-9 to TRBJ2-3, with 8 positions matching TRBD1. The specimen was naive CD4+ T cells sorted from blood. Subset reported: CD45RA+ positively selected. The receptor's source is a young man in good health. CDR3 amino acids: CAIQGASTDTQYF. The CDR3 DNA follows: TGTGCCATTCAGGGGGCCAGCACAGATACGCAGTATTTT. The variable domain in full, completed from reference TRBV7-9 and TRBJ2-3, reads DTGVSQNPRHKITKRGQNVTFRCDPISEHNRLYWYRQTLGQGPEFLTYFQNEAQLEKSRLLSDRFSAERPKGSFSTLEIQRTEQGDSAMYLCAIQGASTDTQYFGPGTRLTVL.